This T cell receptor beta chain was profiled in a study of persistence of HIV-infected CD4 T cells. V was trimmed by 6 bases and J by 4 bases, leaving 15 bases between them. The CDR3 extends over 14 amino acids. Germline values: CDR1 MNHNS, CDR2 SASEGT. The libraries were made with immunoSEQ version 4 in survey mode. Repertoires were generated with immunoSEQ multiplex PCR, while TCRdb's copy carries only in-frame clones and drops some. The table has tens of thousands of clones, 78% seen once. Concerning this clone itself: Antigen unknown.

An overlapping HIV-1 Gag peptide pool stimulated these cells at about 0.91 ug/peptide/mL. CD40L-negative CD69-negative CD45RO-high memory CD4+ T cells were sorted as populations depleted of antigen-responding cells. The receptor comes from an adult man with HIV who was CMV-seropositive. This specimen was CD4+ T cells sorted from PBMCs after roughly 18-hour stimulation, taken from a patient who received antiretroviral therapy. The chain recombines TRBV6-1 with TRBJ1-2; possibly TRBD1 for D (5 bases). CDR3 sequence (DNA): TGTGCCAGCAGCACCCAGGACGGGACCTATGGCTACACCTTC. This sequence encodes CASSTQDGTYGYTF.